The 20 T cell receptor beta chains presented below share a single source sample, sequenced in a study of neoadjuvant anti-PD-1 for oral cavity cancer. Documented time point: after neoadjuvant nivolumab, at surgical resection. Assay: immunoSEQ multiplex PCR; the TCRdb copy retains only in-frame clones and omits some. The sample consists of some 70,000 clones, approximately 81% of them appearing once. Sequences were derived from PBMCs, sampled after nivolumab (anti-PD-1) treatment. These receptors all come from a person between 40 and 79 years old with oral cavity squamous cell carcinoma.

The chain links TRBV30 to TRBJ2-5; D may be TRBD1 (6 bases). Germline V gene sequence: CDR1 GTSNPN, CDR2 SVGIG (reference sequence). V was cut by 2 bases and J by 4 bases, with 11 bases left in between. The CDR3 covers 13 residues. The CDR3 region has the DNA TGTGCCTGGAGTAAGGGGGACGGAGAGACCCAGTACTTC. It encodes CAWSKGDGETQYF.

In its sample, this clone was seen once. The chain carries TRBV5-1 and TRBJ2-7; 10 bases match TRBD1. The CDR3 contains 14 residues. CDR1 and CDR2 (germline): SGHRS, YFSETQ. V lost 0 bases and J lost 4; bases outside the gene matches: 1. The DNA for the CDR3 is TGCGCCAGCAGCTTGGGACAGGGGGCTTACGAGCAGTACTTC. Translated, it gives CASSLGQGAYEQYF.

DNA of the CDR3: TGTGCCACCAACACGGGCGGGAAGACCCAGTACTTC. It translates to CATNTGGKTQYF. The chain is built from TRBV5-6 and TRBJ2-5, with TRBD2 as a possible D gene (6 bases). Germline loops: CDR1 SGHDT, CDR2 YYEEEE. Trimming left V 9 bases short and J 6 bases short, with 15 bases between. The CDR3 covers 12 residues.

The V and J genes are TRBV5-1 and TRBJ2-3; D ambiguous. V shed 1 base and J shed 5 bases, with 5 bases lying between them. This CDR3 comprises 12 residues. Germline V gene data show CDR1 as SGHRS and CDR2 as YFSETQ. The CDR3: CASSLPQDTQYF. The DNA of the CDR3 is TGCGCCAGCAGCTTGCCGCAAGATACGCAGTATTTT.

The CDR3, as DNA: TGTGCCAGCAGTGGCCAACTCTCTGGAAACACCATATATTTT. Translation gives CASSGQLSGNTIYF. The rearrangement links TRBV11-2 to TRBJ1-3; D is undetermined. V was cut by 6 bases and J by 0 bases, with 9 bases left in between. Per the germline V gene, CDR1 is SGHAT and CDR2 is FQNNGV. The CDR3 consists of 14 residues.

This chain connects TRBV2 to TRBJ2-7; TRBD2 might be the D (5 bases). CDR1 is SNHLY, CDR2 FYNNEI, per germline. The length of the CDR3 is 14 residues. Trimming pared 5 bases from V and 4 bases from J, leaving 15 bases between. The CDR3 DNA follows: TGTGCCAGCAGTTTCCCGGCTAGCCCTTACGAGCAGTACTTC. Translation gives CASSFPASPYEQYF.

The chain combines TRBV20-1 with TRBJ1-3; D is unresolved. The CDR3 contains 11 residues. The germline V gene encodes CDR1 DFQATT and CDR2 SNEGSKA (reference sequence). V was clipped by 7 bases and J by 4 bases, with 8 bases between them. CDR3 region: CSGTEGNTIYF. The CDR3 DNA follows: TGCAGTGGCACCGAGGGAAACACCATATATTTT.

CDR3 amino acids: CASSSDRINQPQHF. For the CDR3, the DNA is TGTGCCAGCAGCTCCGACAGAATCAATCAGCCCCAGCATTTT. The genes are TRBV27 and TRBJ1-5, with D possibly being TRBD1 (5 bases). Germline values: CDR1 MNHEY, CDR2 SMNVEV (reference sequence). This CDR3 is 14 amino acids long. V was cut by 6 bases and J by 3 bases, with 12 bases left in between.

The rearrangement links TRBV5-4 to TRBJ2-7; D is unresolved. V gave up 4 bases and J gave up 4 bases, with 21 bases separating them. The germline V gene encodes CDR1 SGHNT and CDR2 YYREEE (reference sequence). CDR3 length: 16 amino acids. The CDR3 region is CASSPSGGGQGYEQYF. The CDR3 DNA reads as TGTGCCAGCAGCCCCTCGGGCGGTGGCCAAGGATACGAGCAGTACTTC. Supplemented by reference TRBV5-4 and TRBJ2-7, the full variable domain reads ETGVTQSPTHLIKTRGQQVTLRCSSQSGHNTVSWYQQALGQGPQFIFQYYREEENGRGNFPPRFSGLQFPNYSSELNVNALELDDSALYLCASSPSGGGQGYEQYFGPGTRLTVT.

V and J are TRBV27 and TRBJ2-7; D ambiguous. The CDR3 contains 15 residues. Germline CDR1 and CDR2: MNHEY and SMNVEV (reference sequence). V lost 2 bases, J lost 3 bases, and 14 bases lay in between. In DNA form, the CDR3 reads TGTGCCAGCAGTTTAGGTCCTGAAGGGTTCTACGAGCAGTACTTC. Protein sequence: CASSLGPEGFYEQYF.

The chain combines TRBV25-1 with TRBJ2-7; 7 positions match TRBD2. With 5 bases clipped from V and 5 bases from J, the junction kept 9 bases outside the gene matches. CDR1 is MGHDK and CDR2 is SYGVNS in the germline V gene. This CDR3 contains 14 residues. Written as DNA, the CDR3 is TGTGCCAGCAGTCACAGCCGCGGGACTAACGAGCAGTACTTC. Protein sequence: CASSHSRGTNEQYF.

Comments on this clone: The junction does not match germline at one end; this may be a read error. The V call is TRBV7-7, the J call TRBJ2-5, with 11 positions matching TRBD2. The CDR3 spans 18 residues. CDR1 and CDR2 (germline): SSHAT, FNYEAQ (reference sequence). CDR3 sequence reads: CASSLRTSGSHGRETQYF. DNA for the CDR3: TGTGCTAGCAGCTTACGAACTAGCGGGAGTCACGGGAGGGAGACCCAGTACTTC.

The chain uses TRBV7-2 and TRBJ1-2; the match to TRBD1 covers 9 bases. The CDR3 runs to 14 residues. V shed 4 bases, J shed 8 bases, and the junction held 8 bases outside the gene matches. CDR1 and CDR2 from the germline V gene are SGHTA and FQGNSA. The CDR3: CASSSRDRATGYTF. The DNA of the CDR3 is TGTGCCAGCAGCTCGCGGGACAGGGCAACAGGCTACACCTTC.

This clone was counted only a few times. The chain is built from TRBV5-5 and TRBJ2-7; 10 bases align to TRBD1. Germline assignment: CDR1 SGHKS and CDR2 YYEKEE (reference sequence). This CDR3 spans 16 amino acids. Trimming at V came to 3 bases and at J to 4 bases, leaving 10 bases not matched to a gene. CDR3 coding DNA: TGTGCCAGCAGCTCGCCGGGACAGGGGCCCTCGTACGAGCAGTACTTC. Translation gives CASSSPGQGPSYEQYF.

V usage is TRBV21-1 and J usage is TRBJ2-7; the DNA was not compared with TRBD1, the D call given in the table. TRBV21-1 is classified as a pseudogene. The CDR3 is 13 amino acids. CDR3 in DNA: TGTGCCAGCAGCAAAAACACCACCTACGAGCAGTACTTC. It yields the protein CASSKNTTYEQYF.

The chain combines TRBV19 with TRBJ2-7; 8 bases fit TRBD1. Germline loops: CDR1 LNHDA, CDR2 SQIVND (reference sequence). CDR3 length equals 14 residues. Losses at the gene ends were 5 bases for V and 4 bases for J; bases not matched to a gene: 7. The CDR3, as DNA: TGTGCCAGTAGTCGCGGACAGGGCGTATACGAGCAGTACTTC. It encodes CASSRGQGVYEQYF.

This clone was picked up a small number of times. The chain carries TRBV27 and TRBJ2-2, with TRBD2 matching over 7 bases. After removal of 9 bases from V and 2 bases from J, the junction contained 9 bases not matched to a gene. CDR3 size: 15 residues. Germline V lookup: CDR1 MNHEY, CDR2 SMNVEV (reference sequence). The DNA for the CDR3 is TGTGCCAGTCAGGCCGGGACTATCAACACCGGGGAGCTGTTTTTT. Translation: CASQAGTINTGELFF.

This chain links TRBV6-5 with TRBJ1-4; maybe TRBD1 (5 bases). The CDR3 consists of 15 residues. Trimming cost V 6 bases and J 4 bases, with 15 bases left between them. Germline values: CDR1 MNHEY, CDR2 SVGAGI. CDR3 sequence (DNA): TGTGCCAGCAGACGGGACGTCCCCGGTAATGAAAAACTGTTTTTT. Protein product: CASRRDVPGNEKLFF.

The gene calls are TRBV7-8 and TRBJ2-1; 8 positions match TRBD2. V was clipped by 8 bases and J by 0 bases; unmatched bases: 9. The V gene's germline CDR1 is SGHVS and CDR2 FQNEAQ. This CDR3 has 16 residues. As DNA, the CDR3 is TGTGCCAGCCAGACTAGCGCCGAGAGCTCCTACAATGAGCAGTTCTTC. Translated, it gives CASQTSAESSYNEQFF.

The chain recombines TRBV19 with TRBJ2-4, with D maybe TRBD2 (6 bases). Looked up from germline, CDR1 is LNHDA and CDR2 is SQIVND (reference sequence). This CDR3 comprises 14 residues. Trimming removed 5 bases from V and 7 bases from J, with 15 bases in between. DNA of the CDR3: TGTGCCAGTAGTGTCGAGATGGAGGGGAACATTCAGTACTTC. Its translation: CASSVEMEGNIQYF.